These 9 T cell receptor beta chains were sequenced from one sample in a study of blood T cell repertoires in COVID-19. Profiled with immunoSEQ multiplex PCR; TCRdb holds only in-frame clones, not every one. The sample contains about 200,000 clones, 80% to 90% of which appear only once. Specimen: peripheral blood. The receptors stem from a man between 25 and 39 years old who had recovered from COVID-19.

A word on this clone: Other DNA variants within this sample encode the same CDR3. The chain recombines TRBV19 with TRBJ2-1, with D hard to call. Trimming took off 3 bases at V and 6 bases at J, with 3 bases between the two ends. The CDR3 spans 11 residues. Germline assignment: CDR1 LNHDA and CDR2 SQIVND (reference sequence). This CDR3 is CASSISNEQFF. Written as DNA, the CDR3 is TGTGCCAGTAGTATCAGCAATGAGCAGTTCTTC.

The CDR3 is CASSRQGGSNQPQHF. The CDR3 DNA reads as TGTGCCAGCAGTCGACAGGGAGGTAGCAATCAGCCCCAGCATTTT. The chain is built from TRBV27 and TRBJ1-5; 7 bases are a match to TRBD1. V lost 5 bases, J lost 0 bases, and 4 bases stayed unmatched. Per the germline V gene, CDR1 is MNHEY and CDR2 is SMNVEV (reference sequence). The CDR3 length is 15 residues.

This chain links TRBV19 with TRBJ1-3; D gene ambiguous. V gave up 4 bases and J gave up 0 bases, with 16 bases separating them. Germline V CDR1 and CDR2: LNHDA, SQIVND (reference sequence). The CDR3 is 17 residues long. CDR3 amino acids: CASSTQPRGSSGNTIYF. The CDR3 DNA follows: TGTGCCAGTAGTACCCAACCCAGAGGGAGCTCTGGAAACACCATATATTTT. The variable domain in full, completed from reference TRBV19 and TRBJ1-3, reads DGGITQSPKYLFRKEGQNVTLSCEQNLNHDAMYWYRQDPGQGLRLIYYSQIVNDFQKGDIAEGYSVSREKKESFPLTVTSAQKNPTAFYLCASSTQPRGSSGNTIYFGEGSWLTVV.

The rearrangement uses TRBV7-6 and TRBJ2-2, with a possible D match to TRBD1 (5 bases). Per the germline V gene, CDR1 is SGHVS and CDR2 is FNYEAQ. The CDR3 runs 16 residues. Trimming left V 5 bases short and J 0 bases short, with 13 bases between. The CDR3 region has the DNA TGTGCCAGCAGCCCCAGGGCCCGTGCGAACACCGGGGAGCTGTTTTTT. Translating it yields CASSPRARANTGELFF. The variable domain in full, completed from reference TRBV7-6 and TRBJ2-2, reads GAGVSQSPRYKVTKRGQDVALRCDPISGHVSLYWYRQALGQGPEFLTYFNYEAQQDKSGLPNDRFSAERPEGSISTLTIQRTEQRDSAMYRCASSPRARANTGELFFGEGSRLTVL.

This chain uses TRBV28 with TRBJ2-3; possible D gene TRBD2, 8 bases. This CDR3 has 14 residues. CDR1 is MDHEN, CDR2 SYDVKM, per germline. The CDR3 nucleotides read TGTGCGTCGGGGGACAGCGGGGGCCGGGATACGCAGTATTTT. Protein product: CASGDSGGRDTQYF.

The rearrangement links TRBV3-1 (or the pseudogene TRBV3-2) to TRBJ2-2; TRBD2 might be the D (6 bases). CDR1 and CDR2 from the germline V gene are LGHDT and YNNKEL (reference sequence). Deletions cut 1 base from V and 3 bases from J, with 12 bases between. CDR3 length equals 16 residues. CDR3 DNA: TGTGCCAGCAGCCAAGCGGGCCGGGGGTACACCGGGGAGCTGTTTTTT. Amino acids: CASSQAGRGYTGELFF.

In its sample, this clone was seen a few times. The chain is built from TRBV27 and TRBJ1-6, with no clear D. The CDR3 runs 17 residues. CDR1 and CDR2 (germline): MNHEY, SMNVEV (reference sequence). Trimming took 3 bases from V and 3 from J, leaving 15 bases between them. This chain's CDR3 is CASSFRPPSGYNSPLHF. The CDR3, as DNA: TGTGCCAGCAGTTTCCGGCCCCCCTCGGGCTATAATTCACCCCTCCACTTT.

The chain joins TRBV7-8 to TRBJ1-2; the D is unclear. Trimming shortened V by 5 bases and J by 6 bases, and 22 bases separated the two germline ends. Germline-derived CDR1 and CDR2 are SGHVS and FQNEAQ. This CDR3 contains 16 residues. The CDR3 DNA follows: TGTGCCAGCAGCCCACTCTCCCCCGGGGAGAAAAATGGCTACACCTTC. Translated, it gives CASSPLSPGEKNGYTF. Looking up the rest from reference TRBV7-8 and TRBJ1-2 gives the full variable domain: GAGVSQSPRYKVAKRGQDVALRCDPISGHVSLFWYQQALGQGPEFLTYFQNEAQLDKSGLPSDRFFAERPEGSVSTLKIQRTQQEDSAVYLCASSPLSPGEKNGYTFGSGTRLTVV.

The chain links TRBV11-2 to TRBJ2-5; tentative D call: TRBD1 (6 bases). Germline V gene sequence: CDR1 SGHAT, CDR2 FQNNGV. Trimming shortened V by 5 bases and J by 5 bases, and 18 bases separated the two germline ends. The CDR3 has 15 residues. The DNA of the CDR3 is TGTGCCAGCAGCACGAAGTCAGGGGTTTGGGAGACCCAGTACTTC. Protein sequence: CASSTKSGVWETQYF.